Here is one TCR beta chain with its context. Its target is unknown. The data belong to a study of T cell responses to AZD1222 COVID-19 vaccine. V gave up 8 bases and J gave up 9 bases, with 14 bases separating them. CDR1 and CDR2 (germline): LGHNT, FRNRAP. The CDR3 is 12 amino acids. Study conclusions and caveats: Close to half of all spike-specific TCRs reportedly target regions of the variants that are unmutated. Vaccine-related CD4 TCRs covered spike, predominating at 160-218 and 743-854. It should be noted that donors were predominantly white British and more often female, and clonal diversity was possibly underestimated.

The protocol was immunoSEQ multiplex PCR, while the TCRdb copy is restricted to in-frame clones and leaves out a portion. The sample has 100,000 to 120,000 clones, 94% seen once. Second-dose groups at about 4 or about 12 weeks were pooled. The sample in question was peripheral blood, obtained 28 days after the second AZD1222 dose. The J gene is TRBJ2-4, the V gene TRBV12-5; D unresolved. This clonotype was obtained from an adult who received the AZD1222 COVID-19 vaccine. Here the CDR3 DNA reads TGTGCTAGTAAGGATAGCTTCAGCATTCAGTACTTC. Amino acid sequence: CASKDSFSIQYF.